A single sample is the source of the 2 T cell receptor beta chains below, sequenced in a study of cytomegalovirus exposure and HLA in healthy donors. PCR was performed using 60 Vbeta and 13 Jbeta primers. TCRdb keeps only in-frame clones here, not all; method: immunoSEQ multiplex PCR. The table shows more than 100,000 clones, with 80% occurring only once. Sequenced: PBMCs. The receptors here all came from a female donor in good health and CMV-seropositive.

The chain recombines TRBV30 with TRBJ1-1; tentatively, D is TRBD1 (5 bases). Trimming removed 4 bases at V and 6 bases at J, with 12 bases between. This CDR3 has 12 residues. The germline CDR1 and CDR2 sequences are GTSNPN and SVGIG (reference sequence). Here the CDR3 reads CAWIRVTPEAFF. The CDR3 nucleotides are TGTGCCTGGATCAGGGTAACCCCTGAAGCTTTCTTT.

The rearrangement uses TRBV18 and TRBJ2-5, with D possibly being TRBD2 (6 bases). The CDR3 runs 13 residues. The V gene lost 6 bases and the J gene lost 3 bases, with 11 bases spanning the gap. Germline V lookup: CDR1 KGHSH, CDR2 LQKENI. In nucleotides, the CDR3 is TGTGCCAGCTCGGGGGGAGTAAAAGAGACCCAGTACTTC. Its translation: CASSGGVKETQYF.